One sample yielded the 14 T cell receptor beta chains listed below, sequenced in a study of shared clonotypes between healthy human individuals. Profiled with immunoSEQ multiplex PCR; TCRdb holds only in-frame clones, not every one. This sample has roughly 770,000 clones, with about 96% found just once. CD45RO-negative CD8 cells positively selected for CCR7 made up the naive population, which excluded terminally differentiated effector memory CD45RA+ cells. Source material: naive CD8+ T cells sorted from blood. The source of these receptors is a man younger than 45 in good health.

The chain employs TRBV5-5 and TRBJ2-7; 11 bases map to TRBD1. This CDR3 region has 14 residues. V trimming: 4 bases; J trimming: 2 bases; junction bases outside the gene matches: 2. CDR1 SGHKS and CDR2 YYEKEE come from the germline V gene (reference sequence). The CDR3 spells CASSQGQGAYEQYF. The CDR3 region has the DNA TGTGCCAGCAGCCAGGGACAGGGGGCCTACGAGCAGTACTTC.

The chain links TRBV7-8 to TRBJ2-7; 10 nucleotides agree with TRBD2. Per the germline V gene, CDR1 is SGHVS and CDR2 is FQNEAQ. CDR3 length: 16 residues. Trimming took 1 base from V and 5 from J; bases not matched to a gene: 8. In nucleotides, the CDR3 is TGTGCCAGCAGCTTAGTGGGGACTAGCGTATGGCACGAGCAGTACTTC. Residues: CASSLVGTSVWHEQYF.

This clone was seen once. The genes are TRBV4-1 and TRBJ2-7; the D gene is possibly TRBD2 (6 bases). In germline, CDR1 is MGHRA, CDR2 YSYEKL. The CDR3 is 15 residues long. The germline V and J ends were trimmed by 1 base and 7 bases, with 17 bases remaining between them. The CDR3 spells CASSQVPGSNPEQYF. CDR3 nucleotides: TGCGCCAGCAGCCAAGTGCCCGGGAGTAATCCTGAGCAGTACTTC.

The chain is built from TRBV19 and TRBJ2-1; tentative D call: TRBD2 (6 bases). The germline gives CDR1 LNHDA, CDR2 SQIVND (reference sequence). The CDR3 is 15 amino acids. V lost 2 bases and J lost 5, with 13 bases in between. The CDR3 loop reads CASSIKLAHNNEQFF. In DNA, the CDR3 is TGTGCCAGTAGTATAAAACTAGCCCACAACAATGAGCAGTTCTTC.

The chain joins TRBV25-1 to TRBJ1-2, with a possible D match to TRBD1 (6 bases). Germline CDR1 reads MGHDK; CDR2 reads SYGVNS. V was clipped by 3 bases and J by 5 bases, with 13 bases between them. This CDR3 contains 14 residues. CDR3 nucleotide sequence: TGTGCCAGCAGTGAGAATGCGGACAGTTATGGCTACACCTTC. This translates into CASSENADSYGYTF.

The CDR3 reads CASSDGETQYF. CDR3 in DNA: TGTGCCAGCAGTGACGGTGAGACCCAGTACTTC. The V call is TRBV25-1, the J call TRBJ2-5; D not certain. V lost 3 bases, J lost 5 bases, and 4 bases lay in between. This CDR3 is 11 amino acids long. Germline CDR1 and CDR2: MGHDK and SYGVNS.

The chain employs TRBV4-1 and TRBJ1-1, with 7 bases fitting TRBD1. The CDR3 spans 15 residues. CDR1 and CDR2 from the germline V gene are MGHRA and YSYEKL. The trim removed 4 bases at V and 0 bases at J, leaving 5 bases unmatched. DNA of the CDR3: TGCGCCAGCAGCCCAGGGACAGACATGAACACTGAAGCTTTCTTT. This encodes CASSPGTDMNTEAFF.

V is TRBV19 and J is TRBJ2-1; perhaps TRBD2 as D (6 bases). This CDR3 has 15 residues. Germline CDR1 is LNHDA and CDR2 is SQIVND (reference sequence). Trimming took 0 bases from V and 6 from J, leaving 12 bases between them. CDR3 sequence (DNA): TGTGCCAGTAGTATAGACGGCACGGAGGGCAATGAGCAGTTCTTC. It is translated as CASSIDGTEGNEQFF.

This sequence joins TRBV7-9 and TRBJ2-1; 11 nucleotides line up with TRBD2. The CDR3 runs to 16 residues. V dropped 5 bases and J dropped 2; count of bases not matched to a gene: 5. CDR1 and CDR2 from the germline V gene are SEHNR and FQNEAQ (reference sequence). CDR3 sequence reads: CASSPKTSGTYNEQFF. The DNA for the CDR3 is TGTGCCAGCAGCCCAAAGACTAGCGGGACCTACAATGAGCAGTTCTTC. The full variable domain, completed using reference TRBV7-9 and TRBJ2-1, is DTGVSQNPRHKITKRGQNVTFRCDPISEHNRLYWYRQTLGQGPEFLTYFQNEAQLEKSRLLSDRFSAERPKGSFSTLEIQRTEQGDSAMYLCASSPKTSGTYNEQFFGPGTRLTVL.

The J gene is TRBJ2-1, the V gene TRBV7-6, with D perhaps assigned TRBD1 or TRBD2 (7 bases each). Germline-derived CDR1 and CDR2 are SGHVS and FNYEAQ. Trimming took off 5 bases at V and 8 bases at J, with 28 bases between the two ends. This CDR3 region has 18 residues. DNA for the CDR3: TGTGCCAGCAGCCCAGCAGGGGGACTAAGCGGGCGGTGGGATGAGCAGTTCTTC. Amino acids: CASSPAGGLSGRWDEQFF.

This chain links TRBV30 with TRBJ2-3; the D gene is possibly TRBD2 (6 bases). The CDR3 length is 14 residues. Germline loops: CDR1 GTSNPN, CDR2 SVGIG (reference sequence). V shed 0 bases and J shed 2 bases, with 9 bases lying between them. CDR3 bases: TGTGCCTGGAGTGTAGCTAGCGACACAGATACGCAGTATTTT. Translated: CAWSVASDTDTQYF. Full variable domain (remainder filled in from reference TRBV30 and TRBJ2-3): SQTIHQWPATLVQPVGSPLSLECTVEGTSNPNLYWYRQAAGRGLQLLFYSVGIGQISSEVPQNLSASRPQDRQFILSSKKLLLSDSGFYLCAWSVASDTDTQYFGPGTRLTVL.

The rearrangement links TRBV13 to TRBJ2-7; unclear D gene. The V end was cut by 5 bases, the J end by 0 bases, with 14 bases between. CDR1 and CDR2 from the germline V gene are PRHDT and FYEKMQ (reference sequence). The CDR3 spans 15 residues. The CDR3 loop is CASSPTRSNSYEQYF. The CDR3 bases are TGTGCCAGCAGCCCAACGCGGAGTAACTCCTACGAGCAGTACTTC.

The chain uses TRBV7-8 and TRBJ1-5; a weak D match, TRBD1 (6 bases). The V and J ends lost 4 bases and 5 bases respectively, with 6 bases between them. CDR1 and CDR2 (germline): SGHVS, FQNEAQ. This CDR3 has 12 amino acids. The CDR3 coding sequence is TGTGCCAGCAGCTACAGGGATCAGCCCCAGCATTTT. Translated, it gives CASSYRDQPQHF.

DNA of the CDR3: TGTGCCAGCAGTCGGACGGACACTGAAGCTTTCTTT. Amino acid sequence: CASSRTDTEAFF. The chain combines TRBV28 with TRBJ1-1; D call uncertain. Trimming shortened V by 5 bases and J by 3 bases, and 7 bases separated the two germline ends. The germline V gene encodes CDR1 MDHEN and CDR2 SYDVKM. This CDR3 region has 12 residues.